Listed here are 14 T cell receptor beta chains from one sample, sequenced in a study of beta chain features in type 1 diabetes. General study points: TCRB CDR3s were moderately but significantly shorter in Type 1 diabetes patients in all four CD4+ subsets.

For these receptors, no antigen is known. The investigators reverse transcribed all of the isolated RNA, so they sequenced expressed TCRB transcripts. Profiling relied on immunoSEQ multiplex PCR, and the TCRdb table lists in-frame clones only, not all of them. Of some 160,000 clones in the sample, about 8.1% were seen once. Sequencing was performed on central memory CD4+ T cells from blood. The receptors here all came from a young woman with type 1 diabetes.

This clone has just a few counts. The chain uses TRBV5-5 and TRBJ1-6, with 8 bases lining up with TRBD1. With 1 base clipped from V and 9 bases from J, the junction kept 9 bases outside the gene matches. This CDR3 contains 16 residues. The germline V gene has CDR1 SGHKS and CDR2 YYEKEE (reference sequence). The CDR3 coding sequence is TGTGCCAGCAGCTTGCGTTTTGGACAGGGTGGTTCACCCCTCCACTTT. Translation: CASSLRFGQGGSPLHF. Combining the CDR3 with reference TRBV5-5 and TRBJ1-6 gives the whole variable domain DAGVTQSPTHLIKTRGQQVTLRCSPISGHKSVSWYQQVLGQGPQFIFQYYEKEERGRGNFPDRFSARQFPNYSSELNVNALLLGDSALYLCASSLRFGQGGSPLHFGNGTRLTVT.

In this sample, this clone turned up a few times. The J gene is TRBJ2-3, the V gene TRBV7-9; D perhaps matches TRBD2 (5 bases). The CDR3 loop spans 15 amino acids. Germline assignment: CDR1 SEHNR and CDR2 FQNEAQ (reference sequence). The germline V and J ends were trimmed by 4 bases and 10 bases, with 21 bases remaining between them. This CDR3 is CASSSIGFRVDSQYF. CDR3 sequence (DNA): TGTGCCAGCAGCTCCATAGGTTTTCGTGTGGACTCGCAGTATTTT.

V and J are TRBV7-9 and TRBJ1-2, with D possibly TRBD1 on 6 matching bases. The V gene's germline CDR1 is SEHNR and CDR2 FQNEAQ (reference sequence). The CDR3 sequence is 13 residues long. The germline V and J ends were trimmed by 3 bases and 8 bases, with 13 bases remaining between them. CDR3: CASSFGPGEGYTF. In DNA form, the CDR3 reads TGTGCCAGCAGCTTCGGACCAGGGGAAGGCTACACCTTC.

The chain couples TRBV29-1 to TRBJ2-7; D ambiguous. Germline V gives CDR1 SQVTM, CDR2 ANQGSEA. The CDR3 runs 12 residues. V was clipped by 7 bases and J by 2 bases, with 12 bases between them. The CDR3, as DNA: TGCAGCGCCCTGGCTCAGACCTACGAGCAGTACTTC. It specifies CSALAQTYEQYF.

CDR3 nucleotides: TGCGCCAGCAGCCCGACAGGGGAAGATGGCTACACCTTC. This sequence encodes CASSPTGEDGYTF. The V and J genes are TRBV5-1 and TRBJ1-2, with 8 bases fitting TRBD1. Germline V gene sequence: CDR1 SGHRS, CDR2 YFSETQ. With 4 bases clipped from V and 6 bases from J, the junction kept 5 bases outside the gene matches. The CDR3 length is 13 residues.

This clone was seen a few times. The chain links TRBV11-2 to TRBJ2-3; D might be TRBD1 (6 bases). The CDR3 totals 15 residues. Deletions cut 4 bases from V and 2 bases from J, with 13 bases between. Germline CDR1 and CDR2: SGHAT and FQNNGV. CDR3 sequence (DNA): TGTGCCAGCAGCTCGCCGGGACACCTCACAGATACGCAGTATTTT. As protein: CASSSPGHLTDTQYF.

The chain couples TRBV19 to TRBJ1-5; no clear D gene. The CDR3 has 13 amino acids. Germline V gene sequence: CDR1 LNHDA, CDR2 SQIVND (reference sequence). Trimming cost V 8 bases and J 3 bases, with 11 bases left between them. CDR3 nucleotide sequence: TGTGCCAGTTATTCACGCGACAATCAGCCCCAGCATTTT. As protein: CASYSRDNQPQHF. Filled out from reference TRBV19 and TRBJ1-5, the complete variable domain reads DGGITQSPKYLFRKEGQNVTLSCEQNLNHDAMYWYRQDPGQGLRLIYYSQIVNDFQKGDIAEGYSVSREKKESFPLTVTSAQKNPTAFYLCASYSRDNQPQHFGDGTRLSIL.

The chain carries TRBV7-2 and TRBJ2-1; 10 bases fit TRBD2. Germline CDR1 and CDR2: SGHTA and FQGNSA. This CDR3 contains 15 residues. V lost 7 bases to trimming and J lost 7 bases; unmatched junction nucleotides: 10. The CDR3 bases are TGTGCCAGCACCTCTAGCGGGGGCGTACGGAATGAGCAGTTCTTC. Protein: CASTSSGGVRNEQFF. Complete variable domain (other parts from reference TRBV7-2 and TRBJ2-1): GAGVSQSPSNKVTEKGKDVELRCDPISGHTALYWYRQSLGQGLEFLIYFQGNSAPDKSGLPSDRFSAERTGGSVSTLTIQRTQQEDSAVYLCASTSSGGVRNEQFFGPGTRLTVL.

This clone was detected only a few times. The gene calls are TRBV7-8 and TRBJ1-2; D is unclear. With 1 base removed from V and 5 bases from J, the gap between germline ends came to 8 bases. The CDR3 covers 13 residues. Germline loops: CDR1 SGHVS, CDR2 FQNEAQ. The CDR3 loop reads CASSLGQKYGYTF. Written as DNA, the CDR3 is TGTGCCAGCAGCTTAGGCCAGAAATATGGCTACACCTTC. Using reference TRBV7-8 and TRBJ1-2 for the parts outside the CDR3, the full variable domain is GAGVSQSPRYKVAKRGQDVALRCDPISGHVSLFWYQQALGQGPEFLTYFQNEAQLDKSGLPSDRFFAERPEGSVSTLKIQRTQQEDSAVYLCASSLGQKYGYTFGSGTRLTVV.

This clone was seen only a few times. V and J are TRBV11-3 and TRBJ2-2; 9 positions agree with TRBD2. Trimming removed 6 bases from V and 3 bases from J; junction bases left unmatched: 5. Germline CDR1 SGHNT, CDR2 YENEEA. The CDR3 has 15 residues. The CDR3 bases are TGTGCCAGCAGAATGACTAGCGGTTACACCGGGGAGCTGTTTTTT. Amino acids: CASRMTSGYTGELFF.

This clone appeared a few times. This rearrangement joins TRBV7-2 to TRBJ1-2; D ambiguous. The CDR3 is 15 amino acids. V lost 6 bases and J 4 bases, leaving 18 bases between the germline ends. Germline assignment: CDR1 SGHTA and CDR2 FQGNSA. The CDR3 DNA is TGTGCCAGCAGTACCGCCCCCGGTGAGGGCTATGGCTACACCTTC. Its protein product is CASSTAPGEGYGYTF.

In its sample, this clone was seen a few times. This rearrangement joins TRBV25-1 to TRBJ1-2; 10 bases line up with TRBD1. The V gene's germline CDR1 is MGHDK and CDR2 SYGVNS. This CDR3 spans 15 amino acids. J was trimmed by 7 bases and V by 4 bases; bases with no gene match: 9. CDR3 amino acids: CASSGRDRGMFGYTF. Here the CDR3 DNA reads TGTGCCAGCAGTGGCCGGGACAGGGGAATGTTTGGCTACACCTTC.

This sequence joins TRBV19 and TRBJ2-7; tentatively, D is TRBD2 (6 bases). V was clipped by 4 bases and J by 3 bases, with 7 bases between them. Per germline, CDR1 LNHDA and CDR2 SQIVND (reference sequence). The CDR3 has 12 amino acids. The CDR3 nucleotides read TGTGCCAGTAGTAAAGCGGGCTACGAGCAGTACTTC. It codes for CASSKAGYEQYF.

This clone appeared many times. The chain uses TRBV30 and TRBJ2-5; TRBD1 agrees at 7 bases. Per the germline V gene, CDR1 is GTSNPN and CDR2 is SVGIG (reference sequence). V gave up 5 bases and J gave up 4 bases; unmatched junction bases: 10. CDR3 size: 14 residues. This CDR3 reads CAWGRAPGGETQYF. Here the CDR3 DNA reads TGTGCCTGGGGCCGGGCCCCAGGGGGAGAGACCCAGTACTTC.